This entry lists 4 T cell receptor beta chains sequenced from one sample in a study of beta chain features in type 1 diabetes. Every isolated RNA sample was fully reverse transcribed, so sequencing captured expressed TCRB transcripts. Sequencing was performed with immunoSEQ multiplex PCR; in TCRdb, only in-frame clones are kept and a portion is missing. The data hold 900,000 or so clones, with 15% to 20% observed a single time. Material: naive CD4+ T cells from blood. All receptors derive from a woman younger than 35 in good health.

The chain uses TRBV7-9 and TRBJ2-1, with 7 nucleotides matching TRBD1. This CDR3 has 15 amino acids. Germline V gene data show CDR1 as SEHNR and CDR2 as FQNEAQ (reference sequence). Trimming cost V 10 bases and J 7 bases; bases outside gene matches: 16. The CDR3 nucleotides are TGTGCCACCCTACCAAGGACAGGCCCCAGGAATGAGCAGTTCTTC. It yields the protein CATLPRTGPRNEQFF.

This clone was seen a few times. V and J are TRBV25-1 and TRBJ2-7; TRBD2 aligns across 13 bases. Germline V gives CDR1 MGHDK, CDR2 SYGVNS. Trimming removed 9 bases from V and 3 bases from J; junction bases left unmatched: 5. The CDR3 contains 14 residues. The CDR3 sequence: CARWTSGRLYEQYF. CDR3 in DNA: TGTGCCAGGTGGACTAGCGGGAGACTCTACGAGCAGTACTTC.

Comments on this clone: The same CDR3 also results from other DNA sequences found in this sample. The chain employs TRBV18 and TRBJ2-7, with a tentative D call TRBD2 (5 bases). The CDR3 spans 13 residues. The V and J ends lost 3 bases and 0 bases respectively, with 6 bases between them. Germline V CDR1 and CDR2: KGHSH, LQKENI. For the CDR3, the DNA is TGTGCCAGCTCACCGGCGGGCTCCTACGAGCAGTACTTC. Translating it yields CASSPAGSYEQYF.

The chain links TRBV4-2 to TRBJ2-3, with D tentatively TRBD1 or TRBD2 (5 bases each). Germline CDR1 is LGHNA and CDR2 is YNFKEQ. The CDR3 runs to 17 residues. Trimming pared 4 bases from V and 3 bases from J, leaving 20 bases between. As DNA, the CDR3 is TGTGCCAGCAGCCCTAGGGGACGGACCCTAAGGACAGATACGCAGTATTTT. It is translated as CASSPRGRTLRTDTQYF.